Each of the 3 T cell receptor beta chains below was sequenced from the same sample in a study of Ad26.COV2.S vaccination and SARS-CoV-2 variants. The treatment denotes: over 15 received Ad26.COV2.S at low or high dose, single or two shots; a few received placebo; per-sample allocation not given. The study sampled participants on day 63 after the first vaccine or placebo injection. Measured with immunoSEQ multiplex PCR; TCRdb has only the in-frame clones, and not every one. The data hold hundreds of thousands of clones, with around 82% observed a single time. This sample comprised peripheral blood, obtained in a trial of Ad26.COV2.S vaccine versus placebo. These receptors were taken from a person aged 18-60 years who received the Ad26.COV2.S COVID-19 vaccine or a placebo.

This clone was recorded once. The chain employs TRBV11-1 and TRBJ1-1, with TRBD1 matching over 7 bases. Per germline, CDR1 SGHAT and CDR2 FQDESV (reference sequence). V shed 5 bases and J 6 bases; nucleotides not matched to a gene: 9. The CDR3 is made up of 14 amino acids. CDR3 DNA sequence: TGTGCCAGCAGCCAAGCCCGGACAGGTGCTGAAGCTTTCTTT. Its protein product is CASSQARTGAEAFF.

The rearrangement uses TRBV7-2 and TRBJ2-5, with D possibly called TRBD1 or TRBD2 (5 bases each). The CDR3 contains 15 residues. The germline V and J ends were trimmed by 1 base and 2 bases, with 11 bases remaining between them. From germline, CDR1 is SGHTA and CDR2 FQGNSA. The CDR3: CASSLGRGPQETQYF. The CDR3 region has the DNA TGTGCCAGCAGCTTAGGACGGGGACCACAAGAGACCCAGTACTTC.

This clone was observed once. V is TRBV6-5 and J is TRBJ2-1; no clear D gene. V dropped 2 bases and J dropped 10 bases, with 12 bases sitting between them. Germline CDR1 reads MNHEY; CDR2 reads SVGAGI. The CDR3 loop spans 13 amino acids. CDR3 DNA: TGTGCCAGCAGTTACGAGGTCAGTCGGGAGCAGTTCTTC. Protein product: CASSYEVSREQFF.